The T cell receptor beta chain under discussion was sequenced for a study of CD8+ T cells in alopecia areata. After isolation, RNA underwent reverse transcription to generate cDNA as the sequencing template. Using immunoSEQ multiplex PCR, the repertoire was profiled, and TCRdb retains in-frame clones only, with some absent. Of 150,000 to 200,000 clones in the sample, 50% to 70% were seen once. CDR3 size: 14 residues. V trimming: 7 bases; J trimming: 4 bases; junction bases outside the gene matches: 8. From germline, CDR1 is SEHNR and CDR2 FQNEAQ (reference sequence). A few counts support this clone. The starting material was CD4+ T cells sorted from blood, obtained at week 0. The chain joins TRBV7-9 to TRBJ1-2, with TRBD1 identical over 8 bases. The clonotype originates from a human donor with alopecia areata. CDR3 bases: TGTGCCAGCAACCGAGGACAGGGTGTCTATGGCTACACCTTC. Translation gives CASNRGQGVYGYTF.